Below, 27 T cell receptor beta chains from the same sample are listed, as sequenced in a study of regulatory T cells in long-lasting Graves disease. Time point specified: newly diagnosed GD, antithyroid drugs for less than 3 months. From RNA extracted from PBMCs, the TCR library was made. Library construction for TCR beta used iRepertoire HTBI primers and Arm-PCR of CDR3 regions. MiXCR was run by TCRdb on the multiplex PCR reads, yielding one entry per CDR3 protein. The sample has 550,000 to 650,000 distinct CDR3 sequences; roughly 16% are singletons. These data were also reused for a study on T cells in Graves' hyperthyroidism and ophthalmopathy.

This specimen was peripheral blood mononuclear cells (PBMCs), taken at new diagnosis, from a patient treated with antithyroid drugs. The receptors were gathered from a man younger than 30 with Graves disease.

The chain recombines TRBV6-1 with TRBJ1-6; tentatively, D is TRBD1 (6 bases). This CDR3 is 16 amino acids long. V lost 0 bases and J 10 bases, leaving 16 bases between the germline ends. CDR1 and CDR2 from the germline V gene are MNHNS and SASEGT. The DNA of the CDR3 is TGTGCCAGCAGTGAAGCTTCGACAGGCTGGAACTCACCCCTCCACTTT. Translating gives CASSEASTGWNSPLHF.

The chain has TRBV13 and TRBJ1-5, with D perhaps TRBD1 (5 bases). V was cut by 5 bases and J by 0 bases, with 11 bases left in between. CDR1 is PRHDT, CDR2 FYEKMQ, per germline (reference sequence). This CDR3 region has 15 residues. The CDR3 protein is CASSAGRHSNQPQHF. Written as DNA, the CDR3 is TGTGCCAGCAGCGCGGGACGGCATAGCAATCAGCCCCAGCATTTT.

This sequence joins TRBV20-1 and TRBJ2-7, with a weak D call TRBD1 (5 bases). Germline V CDR1 and CDR2: DFQATT, SNEGSKA (reference sequence). There are 14 residues in the CDR3. V lost 1 base and J 2 bases, leaving 12 bases between the germline ends. CDR3 DNA: TGCAGTGCTAGAGTAAGCTGGGGCCCCTACGAGCAGTACTTC. Its protein is CSARVSWGPYEQYF.

This clonotype was detected a few times. With a far larger clone one base away, a read error is the likely cause. The chain recombines TRBV14 with TRBJ2-1; D may be TRBD2 (6 bases). Trimming stripped 6 bases from V and 13 bases from J, with 25 bases between. The CDR3 contains 15 residues. Germline V lookup: CDR1 SGHDN, CDR2 FVKESK. The CDR3 DNA reads TGTGCCAGCAGTTTTATTAACAGGAGGGTTGAGACCCAGTTCTTC. Translating gives CASSFINRRVETQFF.

This clonotype occurred many times. The genes are TRBV14 and TRBJ2-1; 11 bases fit TRBD2. V lost 1 base and J lost 9; bases outside the gene matches: 8. This CDR3 contains 16 residues. The V gene's germline CDR1 is SGHDN and CDR2 FVKESK. The CDR3 nucleotides are TGTGCCAGCAGCCAAGGACGACTAGCGGGACTCGCTGAGCAGTTCTTC. It translates to CASSQGRLAGLAEQFF.

V is TRBV30 and J is TRBJ1-5, with 7 bases that match TRBD1. CDR3 length: 14 residues. Germline values: CDR1 GTSNPN, CDR2 SVGIG (reference sequence). The V and J ends lost 2 bases and 1 base, in that order; junction bases with no gene match: 2. Here the CDR3 DNA reads TGTGCCTGGAGTTCGGGACAGAGCAATCAGCCCCAGCATTTT. Protein product: CAWSSGQSNQPQHF.

A few counts support this clonotype. This chain connects TRBV11-2 to TRBJ2-7; 8 bases align to TRBD1. This CDR3 has 19 amino acids. Germline CDR1 and CDR2: SGHAT and FQNNGV. J was trimmed by 2 bases and V by 1 base; bases with no gene match: 16. Written as DNA, the CDR3 is TGTGCCAGCAGCTTAGGTAAAGTAAGGACAGGGTATGACCCCTACGAGCAGTACTTC. The encoded protein is CASSLGKVRTGYDPYEQYF.

This clonotype was picked up one time. A read error may account for a junction end that differs from germline. DNA for the CDR3: TGTGCCAGCAGTGAAGCGTTCCCGGGCTTC. Protein product: CASSEAFPGF. This chain joins TRBV6-1 and TRBJ2-4; D ambiguous. The germline gives CDR1 MNHNS, CDR2 SASEGT. The CDR3 is made up of 10 amino acids.

Many counts were recorded for this clonotype. This chain links TRBV20-1 with TRBJ2-1; 10 bases fit TRBD2. CDR3 length equals 16 residues. V was pared by 3 bases and J by 5 bases, with 10 bases of the junction left unmatched. Germline V gives CDR1 DFQATT, CDR2 SNEGSKA (reference sequence). DNA of the CDR3: TGCAGTGCTAGGACTGGCGTAGCGGGAGGCAACAATGAGCAGTTCTTC. This sequence encodes CSARTGVAGGNNEQFF.

Here the CDR3 reads CASSRTGVNTIYF. Written as DNA, the CDR3 is TGTGCCAGCAGCAGGACAGGGGTGAACACCATATATTTT. The chain has TRBV11-1 and TRBJ1-3; 9 nucleotides match TRBD1. The CDR3 runs 13 residues. CDR1 is SGHAT and CDR2 is FQDESV in the germline V gene (reference sequence). Germline trimming cut 5 bases from V and 7 bases from J; bases unmatched to any gene: 3. Supplemented by reference TRBV11-1 and TRBJ1-3, the full variable domain reads EAEVAQSPRYKITEKSQAVAFWCDPISGHATLYWYRQILGQGPELLVQFQDESVVDDSQLPKDRFSAERLKGVDSTLKIQPAELGDSAMYLCASSRTGVNTIYFGEGSWLTVV.

This clonotype appeared many times. This chain joins TRBV7-3 and TRBJ2-1; TRBD2 matches at 8 bases. The CDR3 covers 15 residues. V gave up 1 base and J gave up 7 bases; unmatched junction bases: 6. Germline values: CDR1 SGHTA, CDR2 FQGTGA. As DNA, the CDR3 is TGTGCCAGCAGCTTAAACGGGAGGGCCGATAATGAGCAGTTCTTC. This sequence encodes CASSLNGRADNEQFF.

Turning to this clonotype: Just one base apart from a much larger clone, this may be a read error. The chain recombines TRBV20-1 with TRBJ2-1; D may be TRBD2 (6 bases). The CDR3 has 14 residues. Germline CDR1 and CDR2: DFQATT and SNEGSKA (reference sequence). V lost 6 bases and J 6 bases, leaving 18 bases between the germline ends. The CDR3 nucleotides read TGCAGTGCCGACCCGGGGGTGAATTGCAATGAGCAGTTCTTC. Protein product: CSADPGVNCNEQFF.

Concerning this clonotype: Possible read error: a much larger clone is one base away. J is TRBJ2-7 and V is TRBV11-1; TRBD1 is a possible D gene (6 bases). Germline V gene sequence: CDR1 SGHAT, CDR2 FQDESV (reference sequence). The CDR3 spans 14 residues. Trimming took 5 bases from V and 5 from J, leaving 16 bases between them. The chain's CDR3 is CASSPGVTVHEQYF. As DNA, the CDR3 is TGTGCCAGCAGCCCAGGGGTAACGGTCCACGAGCAGTACTTC. The whole variable domain, remainder taken from reference TRBV11-1 and TRBJ2-7, is EAEVAQSPRYKITEKSQAVAFWCDPISGHATLYWYRQILGQGPELLVQFQDESVVDDSQLPKDRFSAERLKGVDSTLKIQPAELGDSAMYLCASSPGVTVHEQYFGPGTRLTVT.

Many counts were recorded for this clonotype. The V call is TRBV7-8, the J call TRBJ1-4, with 10 bases aligning to TRBD1. This CDR3 spans 15 amino acids. V lost 5 bases and J lost 7; bases outside the gene matches: 7. Per the germline V gene, CDR1 is SGHVS and CDR2 is FQNEAQ. Here the CDR3 DNA reads TGTGCCAGCAGCATAGACAGGGGGCGCGGTGAAAAACTGTTTTTT. Its protein is CASSIDRGRGEKLFF. Together with reference TRBV7-8 and TRBJ1-4, the CDR3 gives the full variable domain: GAGVSQSPRYKVAKRGQDVALRCDPISGHVSLFWYQQALGQGPEFLTYFQNEAQLDKSGLPSDRFFAERPEGSVSTLKIQRTQQEDSAVYLCASSIDRGRGEKLFFGSGTQLSVL.

The table lists this clonotype with many counts. This rearrangement joins TRBV7-3 to TRBJ2-1, with TRBD2 as a possible D gene (6 bases). This CDR3 comprises 12 residues. V shed 4 bases and J shed 10 bases, with 11 bases lying between them. Germline loops: CDR1 SGHTA, CDR2 FQGTGA. The CDR3 region is CASSYYSGEQFF. CDR3 DNA sequence: TGTGCCAGCAGCTACTATAGCGGAGAGCAGTTCTTC.

This chain links TRBV12-3 or TRBV12-4 with TRBJ2-2, with unresolved D. The CDR3 runs to 15 residues. V shed 6 bases and J shed 0 bases, with 11 bases lying between them. CDR3: CASSSFGANTGELFF. Written as DNA, the CDR3 is TGTGCCAGCAGCTCCTTTGGAGCGAACACCGGGGAGCTGTTTTTT.

The chain carries TRBV11-2 and TRBJ2-5; 12 bases are a match to TRBD2. Per the germline V gene, CDR1 is SGHAT and CDR2 is FQNNGV. After removal of 3 bases from V and 1 base from J, the junction contained 9 bases not matched to a gene. The CDR3 extends over 18 amino acids. The CDR3 protein is CASSFRLAGVDTQETQYF. The CDR3 nucleotides read TGTGCCAGCAGCTTCCGACTAGCGGGAGTTGATACCCAAGAGACCCAGTACTTC.

This clonotype was detected a few times. This rearrangement joins TRBV6-2 or TRBV6-3 to TRBJ1-6; TRBD1 might be the D (6 bases). Between the trimmed V and J ends, which lost 2 bases and 11 bases, there was a span of 13 bases. This CDR3 spans 14 amino acids. Per the germline V gene, CDR1 is MNHEY and CDR2 is SVGEGT. CDR3 nucleotides: TGTGCCAGCAGTTACAACAGGGCCGGGACACCCCTCCACTTT. Its protein product is CASSYNRAGTPLHF.

At least ten counts were recorded for this clonotype. The V call is TRBV12-3 or TRBV12-4, the J call TRBJ1-2, with TRBD1 matching 8 bases. J lost 4 bases, V lost 3 bases, and 4 bases had no gene match. CDR3 length equals 14 residues. CDR3 bases: TGTGCCAGCAGTTTCGACAGGGGTGGCTATGGCTACACCTTC. Its translation: CASSFDRGGYGYTF.

This clonotype was seen many times. This chain joins TRBV7-8 and TRBJ2-1; D perhaps matches TRBD2 (5 bases). V was cut by 10 bases and J by 2 bases, with 18 bases left in between. CDR1 is SGHVS, CDR2 FQNEAQ, per germline. CDR3 length equals 15 residues. The CDR3: CATTAEAGAYNEQFF. The CDR3 nucleotides are TGTGCCACCACGGCAGAGGCGGGTGCCTACAATGAGCAGTTCTTC.

This chain links TRBV18 with TRBJ1-5, with D tentatively TRBD1 (6 bases). The V gene lost 1 base and the J gene lost 3 bases, with 10 bases spanning the gap. CDR1 KGHSH and CDR2 LQKENI come from the germline V gene. CDR3 length: 15 residues. In DNA, the CDR3 is TGTGCCAGCTCACCACAGGGGGTAATCAATCAGCCCCAGCATTTT. This translates into CASSPQGVINQPQHF. Supplemented by reference TRBV18 and TRBJ1-5, the full variable domain reads NAGVMQNPRHLVRRRGQEARLRCSPMKGHSHVYWYRQLPEEGLKFMVYLQKENIIDESGMPKERFSAEFPKEGPSILRIQQVVRGDSAAYFCASSPQGVINQPQHFGDGTRLSIL.

The chain is built from TRBV28 and TRBJ2-1; the D is unclear. Trimming took 5 bases from V and 6 from J, leaving 14 bases between them. In germline, CDR1 is MDHEN, CDR2 SYDVKM. This CDR3 has 14 residues. CDR3 loop: CASSPPENVNEQFF. The CDR3, as DNA: TGTGCCAGCAGTCCTCCGGAAAACGTCAATGAGCAGTTCTTC.

The table lists this clonotype with a few counts. The chain links TRBV30 to TRBJ2-3; unclear D gene. The CDR3 totals 13 residues. V gave up 2 bases and J gave up 4 bases, with 10 bases separating them. Looked up from germline, CDR1 is GTSNPN and CDR2 is SVGIG (reference sequence). This CDR3 is CAWSSLVADTQYF. Written as DNA, the CDR3 is TGTGCCTGGAGTAGCCTGGTGGCAGATACGCAGTATTTT. The whole variable domain, filled in from reference TRBV30 and TRBJ2-3, reads SQTIHQWPATLVQPVGSPLSLECTVEGTSNPNLYWYRQAAGRGLQLLFYSVGIGQISSEVPQNLSASRPQDRQFILSSKKLLLSDSGFYLCAWSSLVADTQYFGPGTRLTVL.

The CDR3 DNA sequence: TGTGCCAGCAGTCGACCCGACAGTCGGCAGCCCCAGCATTTT. Its protein product is CASSRPDSRQPQHF. J is TRBJ1-5 and V is TRBV28; possibly TRBD1 for D (5 bases). Germline loops: CDR1 MDHEN, CDR2 SYDVKM. This CDR3 spans 14 amino acids. V was cut by 5 bases and J by 7 bases, with 15 bases left in between. Full variable domain (rest looked up from reference TRBV28 and TRBJ1-5): DVKVTQSSRYLVKRTGEKVFLECVQDMDHENMFWYRQDPGLGLRLIYFSYDVKMKEKGDIPEGYSVSREKKERFSLILESASTNQTSMYLCASSRPDSRQPQHFGDGTRLSIL.

The chain carries TRBV7-2 and TRBJ2-5; 8 bases are shared with TRBD1. Germline V gene sequence: CDR1 SGHTA, CDR2 FQGNSA. The ends lost 5 bases at V and 5 bases at J; junction bases unmatched: 10. The CDR3 is 15 amino acids. The CDR3 region is CASSPAQGGGETQYF. Here the CDR3 DNA reads TGTGCCAGCAGCCCCGCACAGGGGGGTGGGGAGACCCAGTACTTC.

This chain joins TRBV5-4 and TRBJ2-7, with 12 positions matching TRBD2. The CDR3 runs to 17 residues. CDR1 is SGHNT, CDR2 YYREEE, per germline (reference sequence). V was pared by 1 base and J by 2 bases, with 7 bases of the junction left unmatched. The DNA of the CDR3 is TGTGCCAGCAGCTTGAAGCTAGCGGGAGGGCCCACCTACGAGCAGTACTTC. Its translation is CASSLKLAGGPTYEQYF.

The chain is built from TRBV13 and TRBJ2-4; perhaps TRBD2 as D (5 bases). There are 17 residues in the CDR3. Trimming cost V 2 bases and J 0 bases, with 14 bases left between them. CDR1 and CDR2 from the germline V gene are PRHDT and FYEKMQ (reference sequence). CDR3 in amino acids: CASSLISAGLAKNIQYF. In DNA, the CDR3 is TGTGCCAGCAGCTTAATTTCGGCAGGACTAGCCAAAAACATTCAGTACTTC.